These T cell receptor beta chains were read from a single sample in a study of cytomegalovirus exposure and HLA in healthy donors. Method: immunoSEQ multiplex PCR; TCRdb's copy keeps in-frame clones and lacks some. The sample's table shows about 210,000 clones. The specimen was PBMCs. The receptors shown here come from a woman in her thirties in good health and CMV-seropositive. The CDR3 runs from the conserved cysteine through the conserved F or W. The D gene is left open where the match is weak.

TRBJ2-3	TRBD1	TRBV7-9	TGTGCCAGCAGCTTACGTAGGGGGCAGGGTCGCACAGATACGCAGTATTTT	CASSLRRGQGRTDTQYF
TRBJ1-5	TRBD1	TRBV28	TGTGCCACCACCTCGGGACAGGGAATAATTTGGCCGCATCAGCCCCAGCATTTT	CATTSGQGIIWPHQPQHF
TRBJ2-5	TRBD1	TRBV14	TGTGCCAGCAGCTTAGGACACAGGGGACGGGAGACCCAGTACTTC	CASSLGHRGRETQYF
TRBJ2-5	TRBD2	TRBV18	TGTGCCAGCTCACCGGTAGCGGGAGTTTCAGAGACCCAGTACTTC	CASSPVAGVSETQYF
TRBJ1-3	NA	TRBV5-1	TGCGCCAGCAGCAGCGTCGGGGAGGCTGGAAACACCATATATTTT	CASSSVGEAGNTIYF
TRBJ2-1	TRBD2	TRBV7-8	TGTGCCAGCAGCGTGACTAGCGGGATAGGTGAGCAGTTCTTC	CASSVTSGIGEQFF
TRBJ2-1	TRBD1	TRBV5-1	TGCGCCAGCAGCGCCGATGCAGGGGGCCTCGAGCAGTTCTTC	CASSADAGGLEQFF
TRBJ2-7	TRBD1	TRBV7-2	TGTGCCAGCAGCGTCGGACAGGGGTCCTACGAGCAGTACTTC	CASSVGQGSYEQYF
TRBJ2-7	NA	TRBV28	TGTGCCAGCAGTTTATTGTCCAGCTCCTACGAGCAGTACTTC	CASSLLSSSYEQYF
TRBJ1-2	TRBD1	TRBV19	TGTGCCAGTAGTACGCAGACAGGGCCGAGCTATGGCTACACCTTC	CASSTQTGPSYGYTF
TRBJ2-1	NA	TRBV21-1	TGTGCCAGCAGCATTCGAGCGGGGGAAAAAAACAGGAGCTCCTACAATGAGCAGTTCTTC	CASSIRAGEKNRSSYNEQFF
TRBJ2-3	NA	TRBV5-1	TGCGCCAGCAGCTTGGAACAGCGGACAGATACGCAGTATTTT	CASSLEQRTDTQYF
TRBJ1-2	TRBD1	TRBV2	TGTGCCAGCAGTCTGGGACAGGGGTTTAGCTATGGCTACACCTTC	CASSLGQGFSYGYTF
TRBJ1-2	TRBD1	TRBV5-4	TGTGCCAGCAGCTCCGGACAGGGTAACTATGGCTACACCTTC	CASSSGQGNYGYTF
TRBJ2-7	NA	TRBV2	TGTGCCAGCAGTGAAGGGGCCCGACGCACGCATTTCTACGAGCAGTACTTC	CASSEGARRTHFYEQYF
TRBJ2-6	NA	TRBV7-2	TGTGCCAGCAGCTTAGAAATCAGGGCAGCGATCTCTGGGGCCAACGTCCTGACTTTC	CASSLEIRAAISGANVLTF
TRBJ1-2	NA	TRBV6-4	TGTGCCAGCAGTCTCGATAGCCGACTCCCCTATGGCTACACCTTC	CASSLDSRLPYGYTF
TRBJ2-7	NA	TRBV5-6	TGTGCCAGCACCGTAACCGGGGTTCTTAGCTCCTACGAGCAGTACTTC	CASTVTGVLSSYEQYF
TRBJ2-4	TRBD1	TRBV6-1	TGTGCCAGCAGTGAATTTTTAATGGCCGGGACAGGGAAAAACATTCAGTACTTC	CASSEFLMAGTGKNIQYF
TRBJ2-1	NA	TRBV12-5	TGTGCTAGTGGTTTGGGAGGAGGCAGGGGTAAGGGCGATGAGCAGTTCTTC	CASGLGGGRGKGDEQFF
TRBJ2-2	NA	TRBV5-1	TGCGCCAGCAGCTTGGCGGACACGATGAACACCGGGGAGCTGTTTTTT	CASSLADTMNTGELFF
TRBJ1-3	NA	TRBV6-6	TGTGCCAGCAGTTATGGAGGAATCTCTGGAAACACCATATATTTT	CASSYGGISGNTIYF
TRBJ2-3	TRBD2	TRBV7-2	TGTGCCAGCAGCAGGATGGCGGGAGAAGATACGCAGTATTTT	CASSRMAGEDTQYF
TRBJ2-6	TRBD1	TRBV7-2	TGTGCCAGCAGCTTAGTAGGACAGGGGGTTTACTCTGGGGCCAACGTCCTGACTTTC	CASSLVGQGVYSGANVLTF
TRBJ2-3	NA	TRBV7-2	TGTGCCAGCAGCTCCAAAGATACGCAGTATTTT	CASSSKDTQYF
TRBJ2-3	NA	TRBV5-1	TGCGCCAGCAGCCCGGAGGGGACTTCAATTGAGGGAGATACGCAGTATTTT	CASSPEGTSIEGDTQYF
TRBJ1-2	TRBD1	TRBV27	TGTGCCAGCAGTCTGTTCCCGGGACAGGGGGCTAACTATGGCTACACCTTC	CASSLFPGQGANYGYTF
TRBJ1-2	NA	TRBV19	TGTGCCAGTAGTATAATGAGCCACGCAGGGGCCCATGGCTACACCTTC	CASSIMSHAGAHGYTF
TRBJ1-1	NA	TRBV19	TGTGCCAGTAGTATAAGGCCCGTTGGAATGACAGGTGAAGCTTTCTTT	CASSIRPVGMTGEAFF
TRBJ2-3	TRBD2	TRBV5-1	TGCGCCAGCAGCTTGGCGGCGGGAGGGCCCTCAGATACGCAGTATTTT	CASSLAAGGPSDTQYF
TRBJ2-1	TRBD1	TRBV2	TGTGCCAGCAGCCCCAGACAGGGCCATGAGCAGTTCTTC	CASSPRQGHEQFF
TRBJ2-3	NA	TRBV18	TGTGCCAGCTCACCACCTCTAGCTGGCACAGATACGCAGTATTTT	CASSPPLAGTDTQYF
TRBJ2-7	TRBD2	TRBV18	TGTGCCAGCTCACCACTATTTGGGACTAGTCCACCCGACGAGCAGTACTTC	CASSPLFGTSPPDEQYF
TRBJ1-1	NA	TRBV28	TGTGCCAGCACCCTCGGGGAGGCCACTGAAGCTTTCTTT	CASTLGEATEAFF
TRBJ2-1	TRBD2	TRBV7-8	TGTGCCAGCAGCTCCCACTCCGGGACTAGCGGGAGCATCGAGCAGTTCTTC	CASSSHSGTSGSIEQFF
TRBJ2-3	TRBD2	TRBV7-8	TGTGCCAGCAGCCCCCTTTGGGGAGCGGGACTGGGAGATACGCAGTATTTT	CASSPLWGAGLGDTQYF
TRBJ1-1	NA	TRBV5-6	TGTGCCAGCAGCATAGGGTCCCCGGGAGAAGCTTTCTTT	CASSIGSPGEAFF
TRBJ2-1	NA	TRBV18	TGTGCCAGCTCACCACTTAGACAGCCGAATGAGCAGTTCTTC	CASSPLRQPNEQFF
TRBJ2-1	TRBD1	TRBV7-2	TGTGCCAGCAGCCCGAAGACAGGGGGCATCTACAATGAGCAGTTCTTC	CASSPKTGGIYNEQFF
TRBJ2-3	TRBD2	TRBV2	TGTGCCAGCAATCCGGGAGGTCTAGATACGCAGTATTTT	CASNPGGLDTQYF
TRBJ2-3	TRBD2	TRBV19	TGTGCCAGTAGCCCTAGCGGGGCCACAGATACGCAGTATTTT	CASSPSGATDTQYF
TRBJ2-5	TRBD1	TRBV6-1	TGTGCCAGCAGAACACAGGGGGGTAACCAAGAGACCCAGTACTTC	CASRTQGGNQETQYF
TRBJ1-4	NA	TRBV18	TGTGCCACCTCGAGTGCAACTAATGAAAAACTGTTTTTT	CATSSATNEKLFF
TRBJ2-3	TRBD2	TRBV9	TGTGCCAGCAGCGCGGGACTAGCGGGAGCAGGAGATACGCAGTATTTT	CASSAGLAGAGDTQYF
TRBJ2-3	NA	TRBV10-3	TGTGCCAACCGAGCGGGACACACAGATACGCAGTATTTT	CANRAGHTDTQYF
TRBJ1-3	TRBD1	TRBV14	TGTGCCAGCAGCCCCAGGGACAGGGCCTCCGGAAACACCATATATTTT	CASSPRDRASGNTIYF
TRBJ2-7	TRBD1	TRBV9	TGTGCCAGCAGCGTAGGGGCAGGGGGCACGTACGAGCAGTACTTC	CASSVGAGGTYEQYF
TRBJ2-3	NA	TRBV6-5	TGTGCCAGCAGTTACAGGGAGCCGGCAGATACGCAGTATTTT	CASSYREPADTQYF
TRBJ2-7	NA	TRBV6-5	TGTGCCAGCAGCGACGGACAGTTGACCTACGAGCAGTACTTC	CASSDGQLTYEQYF
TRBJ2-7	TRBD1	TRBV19	TGTGCCAGTAGTATGGGAGACAGGGGGCCCTACGAGCAGTACTTC	CASSMGDRGPYEQYF
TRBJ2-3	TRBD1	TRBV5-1	TGCGCCAGCAGCTCCTCAGCCGGACAGGGGCCCGCAGATACGCAGTATTTT	CASSSSAGQGPADTQYF
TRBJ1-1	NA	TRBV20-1	TGCAGTACGGACAGAGAAGCTTTCTTT	CSTDREAFF
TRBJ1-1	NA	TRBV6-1	TGTGCCAGCACCCTTCTAGAGGCAGCTTTCTTT	CASTLLEAAFF
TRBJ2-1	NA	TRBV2	TGTGCCAGCAGTGAAGCTTGGCGGAGCTACAATGAGCAGTTCTTC	CASSEAWRSYNEQFF
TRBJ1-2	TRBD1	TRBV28	TGTGCCAGCACTTTACAGGGGCTGGGATATGGCTACACCTTC	CASTLQGLGYGYTF
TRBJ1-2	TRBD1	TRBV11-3	TGTGCCAGCAGCTTAGAAGGACAGGGGGCAAAGAACTATGGCTACACCTTC	CASSLEGQGAKNYGYTF
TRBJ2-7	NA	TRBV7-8	TGTGCCAGCAGCTTCTGGGGGGTCCCCTACGAGCAGTACTTC	CASSFWGVPYEQYF
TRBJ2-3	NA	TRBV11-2	TGTGCCAGCAGCTTAGTAGGACTCCCTACCCCCGAAGATACGCAGTATTTT	CASSLVGLPTPEDTQYF
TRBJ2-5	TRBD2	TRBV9	TGTGCCAGCAGCGTAGCTACGGGAGGAGAGACCCAGTACTTC	CASSVATGGETQYF
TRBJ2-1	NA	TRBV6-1	TGTGCCAGCAGTGGCACGCGGGGAACCGGGACGCCCAATGAGCAGTTCTTC	CASSGTRGTGTPNEQFF